This T cell receptor beta chain was profiled in a study of regulatory T cells in long-lasting Graves disease. Findings of the study overall: A greater number of public clonotypes (approximately 2,500) was shared by persistent patients than by new patients (about 990). Persistent Graves' patients showed less TCR diversity than newly diagnosed patients showed.

Documented time point: persistent/refractory GD, antithyroid drugs over 5 years with positive TRAb. Extracted RNA from PBMCs served as the source of the TCR library. Deletions cut 5 bases from V and 2 bases from J, with 9 bases between. Germline V gene sequence: CDR1 SGHAT, CDR2 FQDESV (reference sequence). The CDR3 sequence is 13 residues long. Ten or more counts support this clonotype. What it recognizes is unknown. Investigators prepared the TCR beta libraries by applying iRepertoire HTBI primers and Arm-PCR of CDR3 regions. TCRdb recomputed calls from the multiplex PCR reads with MiXCR, one row per CDR3 protein. Among fewer than 450,000 distinct CDR3 sequences listed, roughly 20% were seen once.

The sample in question was peripheral blood mononuclear cells (PBMCs), obtained when the disease was refractory, from a patient treated with antithyroid drugs. The receptor was isolated from a female donor with Graves disease. The V call is TRBV11-1, the J call TRBJ1-1; D is uncertain. The CDR3 is CASSRADNTEAFF. CDR3 nucleotide sequence: TGTGCCAGCAGCCGCGCAGACAACACTGAAGCTTTCTTT.